The 21 T cell receptor beta chains reported below all come from one sample, sequenced in a study of CD8 T cell repertoires and HIV-1 epitope variants. Clones were read by immunoSEQ multiplex PCR, and TCRdb kept only the in-frame ones, dropping some. The sample has some 87,000 clones; approximately 70% are singletons. The sample comprised uncultured baseline CD8+ T cells from peripheral blood mononuclear cells (PBMCs). All receptors derive from a male donor with HIV.

The chain carries TRBV19 and TRBJ2-7; D is unresolved. CDR1 is LNHDA, CDR2 SQIVND, per germline (reference sequence). The CDR3 spans 13 residues. The V gene lost 4 bases and the J gene lost 7 bases, with 14 bases spanning the gap. CDR3 sequence: CASSTGPDGEQYF. CDR3 coding DNA: TGTGCCAGTAGTACGGGCCCCGACGGGGAGCAGTACTTC.

This clone was picked up a small number of times. V is TRBV5-1 and J is TRBJ1-1; TRBD1 matches at 10 bases. V was pared by 3 bases and J by 4 bases, with 18 bases of the junction left unmatched. In germline, CDR1 is SGHRS, CDR2 YFSETQ. This CDR3 comprises 19 residues. The CDR3 region is CASSWAGQGRVGSATEAFF. The DNA for the CDR3 is TGCGCCAGCAGCTGGGCGGGACAGGGGAGGGTTGGTTCGGCCACTGAAGCTTTCTTT.

This clone was counted a single time. The V gene is TRBV6-1, the J gene TRBJ2-7, with TRBD2 as a possible D gene (5 bases). CDR1 is MNHNS, CDR2 SASEGT, per germline. The CDR3 consists of 15 residues. V was trimmed by 2 bases and J by 1 base, leaving 12 bases between them. CDR3 sequence (DNA): TGTGCCAGCAGTGAAAGGAGTCCGGGGTCCTACGAGCAGTACTTC. Its translation: CASSERSPGSYEQYF.

This clone turned up a few times. The chain employs TRBV4-2 and TRBJ1-1, with D uncertain. Germline loops: CDR1 LGHNA, CDR2 YNFKEQ. The CDR3 loop spans 12 amino acids. V dropped 6 bases and J dropped 10 bases, with 15 bases sitting between them. The CDR3 here is CASSDNQITAFF. The CDR3 DNA reads TGTGCCAGCAGTGACAACCAAATCACAGCTTTCTTT.

There are many counts of this clone. This sequence joins TRBV28 and TRBJ2-7; 8 bases agree with TRBD1. CDR3 length: 16 residues. CDR1 is MDHEN, CDR2 SYDVKM, per germline. V gave up 6 bases and J gave up 2 bases; unmatched junction bases: 12. Here the CDR3 reads CASSQSRDRRTYEQYF. The CDR3 region has the DNA TGTGCCAGCAGCCAATCCCGGGACAGGCGTACCTACGAGCAGTACTTC.

The CDR3 DNA is TGTGCCAGCAGCCAAGAGGCCCAGGACTACGAGCAGTACTTC. Translated: CASSQEAQDYEQYF. The chain employs TRBV4-2 and TRBJ2-7; D remains ambiguous. The CDR3 is made up of 14 amino acids. CDR1 is LGHNA, CDR2 YNFKEQ, per germline. V was trimmed by 0 bases and J by 3 bases, leaving 9 bases between them.

The chain recombines TRBV7-2 with TRBJ2-1; 8 bases align to TRBD2. Per the germline V gene, CDR1 is SGHTA and CDR2 is FQGNSA. The CDR3 is 15 residues long. Trimming removed 5 bases from V and 9 bases from J; junction bases left unmatched: 12. Written as DNA, the CDR3 is TGTGCCAGCAGCATAAGGCGGGAGGTTCGAGTTGAGCAGTTCTTC. The encoded protein is CASSIRREVRVEQFF.

The genes are TRBV7-6 and TRBJ1-3, with no clear D. The CDR3 runs 15 residues. Germline assignment: CDR1 SGHVS and CDR2 FNYEAQ. The ends were cut back, 1 base at V and 1 base at J, with 8 bases in the middle. The CDR3 here is CASSLGGDSGNTIYF. The CDR3 coding sequence is TGTGCCAGCAGCTTAGGGGGAGATTCTGGAAACACCATATATTTT. The full variable domain, rest sourced from reference TRBV7-6 and TRBJ1-3, is GAGVSQSPRYKVTKRGQDVALRCDPISGHVSLYWYRQALGQGPEFLTYFNYEAQQDKSGLPNDRFSAERPEGSISTLTIQRTEQRDSAMYRCASSLGGDSGNTIYFGEGSWLTVV.

This clone was observed at least ten times. The rearrangement uses TRBV6-1 and TRBJ2-1; D could derive from TRBD1 or TRBD2 (5 bases each). Trimming took off 3 bases at V and 7 bases at J, with 10 bases between the two ends. CDR3 size: 13 residues. The V gene's germline CDR1 is MNHNS and CDR2 SASEGT. In DNA form, the CDR3 reads TGTGCCAGCAGTGATTGGGGGTGGAATGAGCAGTTCTTC. This translates into CASSDWGWNEQFF.

The gene calls are TRBV7-9 and TRBJ2-1; no clear D gene. The CDR3 totals 11 residues. Germline V CDR1 and CDR2: SEHNR, FQNEAQ (reference sequence). V lost 5 bases and J lost 9, with 8 bases in between. The CDR3: CASSLTSEQFF. The CDR3 DNA reads as TGTGCCAGCAGCCTAACAAGTGAGCAGTTCTTC.

The V and J genes are TRBV6-1 and TRBJ2-1; D uncertain. V lost 2 bases and J lost 10, with 15 bases in between. Germline V CDR1 and CDR2: MNHNS, SASEGT. CDR3 length equals 14 residues. The CDR3 loop is CASSEQRDRGEQFF. In nucleotides, the CDR3 is TGTGCCAGCAGTGAACAGCGCGACCGAGGCGAGCAGTTCTTC.

This clone turned up a few times. This chain connects TRBV13 to TRBJ2-2; maybe TRBD2 (5 bases). The CDR3 runs to 13 residues. V dropped 5 bases and J dropped 6 bases, with 10 bases sitting between them. The germline V gene has CDR1 PRHDT and CDR2 FYEKMQ (reference sequence). For the CDR3, the DNA is TGTGCCAGCAGCACTAGACTGGCCGGGGAGCTGTTTTTT. This sequence encodes CASSTRLAGELFF.

This chain uses TRBV7-2 with TRBJ1-2; D call uncertain. Germline V CDR1 and CDR2: SGHTA, FQGNSA. Trimming took 6 bases from V and 3 from J, leaving 14 bases between them. The CDR3 totals 14 residues. Here the CDR3 reads CASSSSRADYGYTF. The CDR3 DNA follows: TGTGCCAGCAGTTCCTCGAGGGCGGACTATGGCTACACCTTC.

The gene calls are TRBV28 and TRBJ2-7; 12 bases match TRBD1. Per germline, CDR1 MDHEN and CDR2 SYDVKM. This CDR3 has 17 amino acids. The junction had 10 bases not matched to a gene; V was cut back by 5 bases and J by 2 bases. CDR3 sequence: CASSRPGQGAGPYEQYF. The CDR3 DNA is TGTGCCAGCAGTCGTCCGGGACAGGGGGCAGGTCCCTACGAGCAGTACTTC.

V is TRBV30 and J is TRBJ2-1; TRBD2 might be the D (6 bases). Germline loops: CDR1 GTSNPN, CDR2 SVGIG (reference sequence). Trimming took off 3 bases at V and 3 bases at J, with 15 bases between the two ends. The CDR3 contains 15 residues. CDR3 amino acids: CAWSVLAGSYNEQFF. DNA for the CDR3: TGTGCCTGGAGCGTACTTGCGGGGAGCTACAATGAGCAGTTCTTC.

The V call is TRBV18, the J call TRBJ1-2; D might be TRBD1 (6 bases). V was shortened by 0 bases and J by 4 bases, with 15 bases between the two germline ends. The CDR3 sequence is 16 residues long. Germline V lookup: CDR1 KGHSH, CDR2 LQKENI. CDR3 sequence: CASSPPGGSGLYGYTF. CDR3 nucleotides: TGTGCCAGCTCACCACCGGGGGGCTCAGGGCTCTATGGCTACACCTTC. The variable domain in full, with the rest retrieved from reference TRBV18 and TRBJ1-2, is NAGVMQNPRHLVRRRGQEARLRCSPMKGHSHVYWYRQLPEEGLKFMVYLQKENIIDESGMPKERFSAEFPKEGPSILRIQQVVRGDSAAYFCASSPPGGSGLYGYTFGSGTRLTVV.

The chain links TRBV28 to TRBJ2-7; TRBD2 matches 10 bases. The J segment lost 1 base and the V segment lost 3 bases, leaving 12 bases of the junction unmatched. Per the germline V gene, CDR1 is MDHEN and CDR2 is SYDVKM. The CDR3 runs 18 residues. As DNA, the CDR3 is TGTGCCAGCAGTTTCTCGACAACTAGCGGGACTCTTTCCTACGAGCAGTACTTC. Amino acid sequence: CASSFSTTSGTLSYEQYF.

The V gene is TRBV30, the J gene TRBJ2-3; possibly TRBD1 or TRBD2 for D (5 bases each). Trimming took off 0 bases at V and 2 bases at J, with 9 bases between the two ends. Germline V gives CDR1 GTSNPN, CDR2 SVGIG (reference sequence). The CDR3 runs 14 residues. This chain's CDR3 is CAWSVRGNTDTQYF. CDR3 nucleotides: TGTGCCTGGAGTGTACGGGGCAACACAGATACGCAGTATTTT. The full variable domain, completed using reference TRBV30 and TRBJ2-3, is SQTIHQWPATLVQPVGSPLSLECTVEGTSNPNLYWYRQAAGRGLQLLFYSVGIGQISSEVPQNLSASRPQDRQFILSSKKLLLSDSGFYLCAWSVRGNTDTQYFGPGTRLTVL.

This clone has just a few counts. The V gene is TRBV5-1, the J gene TRBJ1-1, with 8 bases identical to TRBD1. Germline lookup yields CDR1 SGHRS and CDR2 YFSETQ. CDR3 length: 14 amino acids. V trimming: 5 bases; J trimming: 0 bases; junction bases outside the gene matches: 3. The CDR3 region is CASSTTGVNTEAFF. Here the CDR3 DNA reads TGCGCCAGCAGTACGACAGGGGTGAACACTGAAGCTTTCTTT.

The V gene is TRBV19, the J gene TRBJ2-1; a possible D gene is TRBD1 (6 bases). The ends were cut back, 7 bases at V and 5 bases at J, with 18 bases in the middle. Germline V gives CDR1 LNHDA, CDR2 SQIVND (reference sequence). This CDR3 comprises 15 residues. The CDR3 reads CASTNPGTLNNEQFF. CDR3 sequence (DNA): TGTGCCAGTACCAATCCCGGGACACTCAACAATGAGCAGTTCTTC. The whole variable domain, remainder taken from reference TRBV19 and TRBJ2-1, is DGGITQSPKYLFRKEGQNVTLSCEQNLNHDAMYWYRQDPGQGLRLIYYSQIVNDFQKGDIAEGYSVSREKKESFPLTVTSAQKNPTAFYLCASTNPGTLNNEQFFGPGTRLTVL.

The V and J genes are TRBV19 and TRBJ2-7, with D tentatively TRBD1 (5 bases). Germline V gene lookup returns CDR1 LNHDA and CDR2 SQIVND (reference sequence). V lost 6 bases and J 0 bases, leaving 15 bases between the germline ends. This CDR3 is built from 15 residues. This CDR3 is CASRDSSRVSYEQYF. CDR3 sequence (DNA): TGTGCCAGTAGAGACAGTTCGAGAGTCTCCTACGAGCAGTACTTC.